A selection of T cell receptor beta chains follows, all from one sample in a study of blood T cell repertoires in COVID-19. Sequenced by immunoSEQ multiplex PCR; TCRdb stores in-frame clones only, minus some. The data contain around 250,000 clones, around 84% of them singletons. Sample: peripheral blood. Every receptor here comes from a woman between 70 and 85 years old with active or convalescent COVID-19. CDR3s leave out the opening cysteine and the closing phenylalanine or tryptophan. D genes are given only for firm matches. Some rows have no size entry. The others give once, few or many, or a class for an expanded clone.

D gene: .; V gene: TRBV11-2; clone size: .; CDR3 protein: ASSLDRAGNTIY
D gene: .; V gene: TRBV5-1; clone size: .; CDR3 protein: ASSLAGNSGNTIY
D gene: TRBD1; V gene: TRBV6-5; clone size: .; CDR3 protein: ASIRSWTGNEQF
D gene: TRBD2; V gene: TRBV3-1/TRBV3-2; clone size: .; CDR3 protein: ASSQDRVGGATQY
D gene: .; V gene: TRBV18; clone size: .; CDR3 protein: ASSPAHYYGYT
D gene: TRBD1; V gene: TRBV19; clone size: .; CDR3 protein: ASSMTGSRQPQH
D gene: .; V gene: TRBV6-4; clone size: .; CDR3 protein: ASADDGRVWVNQPQH
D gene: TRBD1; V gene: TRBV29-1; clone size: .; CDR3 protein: SVRVLQGKMY
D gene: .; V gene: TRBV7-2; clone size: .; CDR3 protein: ASSPTGEVGEQY
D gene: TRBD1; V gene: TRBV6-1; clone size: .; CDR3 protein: ASSEARGPRTDTQY
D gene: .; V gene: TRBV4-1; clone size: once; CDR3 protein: ASSHDGTGLYGYT
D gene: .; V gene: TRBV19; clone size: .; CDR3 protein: ASTTGPSGGYT
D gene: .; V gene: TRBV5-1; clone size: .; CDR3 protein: ASSLGFGYSPLH
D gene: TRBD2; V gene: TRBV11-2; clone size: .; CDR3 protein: ASSFSGGYGNEQF
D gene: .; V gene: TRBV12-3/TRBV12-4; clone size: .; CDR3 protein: ASSSSGTGELF
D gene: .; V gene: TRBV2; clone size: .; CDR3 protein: ASSGVAGEAF
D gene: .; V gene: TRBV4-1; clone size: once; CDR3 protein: ASSQGKRSGRTQETQY
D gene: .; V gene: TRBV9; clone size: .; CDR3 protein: ASSAFSPGVGSPLH
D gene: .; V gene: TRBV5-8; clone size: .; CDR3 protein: ASSRETYEQY
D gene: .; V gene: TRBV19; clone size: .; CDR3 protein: ASSTTVYQETQY
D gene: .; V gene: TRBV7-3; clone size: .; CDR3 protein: ASSLRVQGTDTQY
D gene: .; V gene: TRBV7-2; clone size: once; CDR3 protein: ASSKRQRQETQY
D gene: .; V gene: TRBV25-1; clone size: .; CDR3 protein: ASSGLDTQY
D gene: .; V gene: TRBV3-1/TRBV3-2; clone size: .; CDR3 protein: ASSQDLGLGNGYT
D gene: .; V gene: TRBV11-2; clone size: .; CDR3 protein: ASSWGGEQY
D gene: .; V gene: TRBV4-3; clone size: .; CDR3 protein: ASSQDLGRGSYNEQF
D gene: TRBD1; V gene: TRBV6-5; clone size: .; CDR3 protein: ASSSGGTNTIY
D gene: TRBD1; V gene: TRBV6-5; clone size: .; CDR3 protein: ASRTPGGHGYT
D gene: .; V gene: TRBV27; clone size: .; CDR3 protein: ASSLLGGIGSPLH
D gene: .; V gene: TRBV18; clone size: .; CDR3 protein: ASSPPDSNYGYT
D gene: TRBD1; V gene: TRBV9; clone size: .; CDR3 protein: ASSAVRGQNTEAF
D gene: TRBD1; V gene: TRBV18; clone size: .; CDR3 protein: ASSARQGLNTGELF
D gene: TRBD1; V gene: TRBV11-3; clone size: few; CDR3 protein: ASSSHRGEAF
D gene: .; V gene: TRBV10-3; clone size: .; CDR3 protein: AISEGPQETQY
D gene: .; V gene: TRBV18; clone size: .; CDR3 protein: ASSGGPSHTDTQY
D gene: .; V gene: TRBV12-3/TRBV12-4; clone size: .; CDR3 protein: ASTPGRNGYT
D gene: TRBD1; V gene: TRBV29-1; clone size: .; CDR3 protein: SFAGGVNQPQH
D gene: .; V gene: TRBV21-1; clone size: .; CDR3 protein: ASSKKRQRGNQPQH
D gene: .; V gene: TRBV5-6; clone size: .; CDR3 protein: ASSLGLNEQF
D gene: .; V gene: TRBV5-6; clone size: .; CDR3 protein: ASIPGGWGTEAF
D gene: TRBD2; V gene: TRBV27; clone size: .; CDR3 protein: ASGFQGAGEYEQY
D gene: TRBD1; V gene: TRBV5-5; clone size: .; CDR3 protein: ASSFWTGGNGYT
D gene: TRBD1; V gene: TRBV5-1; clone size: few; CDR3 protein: ASSLDRGNTGELF
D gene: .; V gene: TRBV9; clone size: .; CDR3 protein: ASSVGAGAVNQPQH
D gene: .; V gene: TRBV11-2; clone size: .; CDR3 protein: ASSFDRPGGNTIY